The clone carrying this T cell receptor beta chain occurred once. There are 15 residues in the CDR3. Germline CDR1 and CDR2: SGHTS and YDEGEE. V lost 1 base and J 0 bases, leaving 9 bases between the germline ends. Assay used: immunoSEQ multiplex PCR; TCRdb lists only in-frame clones, some missing. The sample carries more than 60,000 clones, about 88% recorded once. This sample was included in a study of blood T cell repertoires in COVID-19. Study in general: Acute and convalescent COVID-19 specimens originated in the United States, Italy and Spain. From T cells, B-cell-depleted T cells, or PBMCs came the material, which was cDNA or gDNA.

J is TRBJ2-3 and V is TRBV5-8, with D possibly matching TRBD1 (5 bases). Sample: PBMCs or T cells enriched from blood (not recorded which). The receptor comes from a woman in her thirties or forties who had recovered from COVID-19. CDR3 sequence: CASSLKHRSTDTQYF. The CDR3 coding sequence is TGTGCCAGCAGCTTGAAGCACAGGAGCACAGATACGCAGTATTTT. Full variable domain (missing parts from reference TRBV5-8 and TRBJ2-3): EAGVTQSPTHLIKTRGQQATLRCSPISGHTSVYWYQQALGLGLQFLLWYDEGEERNRGNFPPRFSGRQFPNYSSELNVNALELEDSALYLCASSLKHRSTDTQYFGPGTRLTVL.